The 32 T cell receptor beta chains presented below share a single source sample, sequenced in a study of CD8 T cells in Susac syndrome. It was with random hexamers that 0.5 to 1 ug RNA was reverse transcribed. MiXCR, applied by TCRdb to the immunoSEQ multiplex PCR reads, yields one record per CDR3 protein. The data contain around 220,000 distinct CDR3 sequences, 92% of them singletons. Sequencing input: CD8+ T cells from PBMCs. The receptors originated from a human donor with multiple sclerosis.

The CDR3 sequence: CASSENRATGHTEAFF. The CDR3 coding sequence is TGTGCCAGCAGTGAAAACAGGGCCACTGGTCACACTGAAGCTTTCTTT. The V call is TRBV25-1, the J call TRBJ1-1; D perhaps matches TRBD1 (6 bases). The germline V and J ends were trimmed by 2 bases and 3 bases, with 16 bases remaining between them. The CDR3 has 16 residues. Germline values: CDR1 MGHDK, CDR2 SYGVNS.

The chain recombines TRBV4-1 with TRBJ1-3; D is uncertain. Trimming stripped 1 base from V and 3 bases from J, with 10 bases between. This CDR3 has 15 residues. In germline, CDR1 is MGHRA, CDR2 YSYEKL. As DNA, the CDR3 is TGCGCCAGCAGCCAAGCCCGGTACGGTGGAAACACCATATATTTT. Its protein is CASSQARYGGNTIYF.

This clonotype was found once. This chain connects TRBV19 to TRBJ1-1; D ambiguous. The CDR3 consists of 12 residues. Germline V lookup: CDR1 LNHDA, CDR2 SQIVND (reference sequence). Trimming cost V 6 bases and J 6 bases, with 11 bases left between them. The CDR3 DNA follows: TGTGCCAGTAGATACGGCGCCGCTGAAGCTTTCTTT. Its protein product is CASRYGAAEAFF.

This clonotype was detected a few times. The J gene is TRBJ2-5, the V gene TRBV30; D uncertain. The CDR3 loop spans 11 amino acids. CDR1 and CDR2 from the germline V gene are GTSNPN and SVGIG (reference sequence). Trimming shortened V by 2 bases and J by 4 bases, and 5 bases separated the two germline ends. CDR3 coding DNA: TGTGCCTGGAGTTGGGGAGAGACCCAGTACTTC. It specifies CAWSWGETQYF. The whole variable domain, remainder taken from reference TRBV30 and TRBJ2-5, is SQTIHQWPATLVQPVGSPLSLECTVEGTSNPNLYWYRQAAGRGLQLLFYSVGIGQISSEVPQNLSASRPQDRQFILSSKKLLLSDSGFYLCAWSWGETQYFGPGTRLLVL.

This rearrangement joins TRBV12-3 or TRBV12-4 to TRBJ2-1; D may correspond to TRBD1 or TRBD2 (5 bases each). The CDR3 runs 16 residues. Trimming shortened V by 1 base and J by 8 bases, and 18 bases separated the two germline ends. The CDR3 region is CASSLGYGTFGYEQFF. The CDR3 DNA reads as TGTGCCAGCAGTTTAGGATACGGGACCTTCGGATATGAGCAGTTCTTC.

Here the CDR3 DNA reads TGTGCCAGTAGTATCCCCAGGGGAGGGGATCAGCCCCAGCATTTT. Protein: CASSIPRGGDQPQHF. V is TRBV19 and J is TRBJ1-5; D perhaps matches TRBD1 (6 bases). CDR1 is LNHDA, CDR2 SQIVND, per germline (reference sequence). This CDR3 is 15 amino acids long. Trimming cost V 3 bases and J 5 bases, with 14 bases left between them.

The chain joins TRBV2 to TRBJ2-1, with TRBD2 matching 10 bases. This CDR3 contains 13 residues. CDR1 SNHLY and CDR2 FYNNEI come from the germline V gene. V lost 8 bases to trimming and J lost 6 bases; unmatched junction nucleotides: 4. Here the CDR3 DNA reads TGTGCCAGCCTAGCGGGGGCAGGCAATGAGCAGTTCTTC. It is translated as CASLAGAGNEQFF.

This clonotype was observed a single time. This chain uses TRBV7-8 with TRBJ1-4; no definite D call. CDR3 size: 15 residues. V was cut by 1 base and J by 10 bases, with 16 bases left in between. Looked up from germline, CDR1 is SGHVS and CDR2 is FQNEAQ. The CDR3 spells CASSLVEEAMGKLFF. CDR3 nucleotide sequence: TGTGCCAGCAGCTTAGTGGAGGAAGCCATGGGAAAACTGTTTTTT.

The rearrangement links TRBV12-3 or TRBV12-4 to TRBJ2-1, with a possible D match to TRBD2 (5 bases). The V end was cut by 6 bases, the J end by 5 bases, with 14 bases between. CDR3 length equals 14 residues. The CDR3 DNA reads TGTGCCAGCAGCCTTACTAGGCCCGACAATGAGCAGTTCTTC. It specifies CASSLTRPDNEQFF.

For this clonotype: One end of the junction does not line up with germline, which may come from a read error. The chain couples TRBV7-7 to TRBJ2-3; 12 nucleotides match TRBD2. The germline gives CDR1 SSHAT, CDR2 FNYEAQ (reference sequence). The CDR3 is 18 amino acids. DNA of the CDR3: TGTGCTAGCAGCTTAGGGGCGACTAGCGGGGGAGGCACAGATACGCAGTATTTT. Translated, it gives CASSLGATSGGGTDTQYF.

The rearrangement joins TRBV2 to TRBJ2-1; 8 bases agree with TRBD2. Germline trimming cut 2 bases from V and 7 bases from J; bases unmatched to any gene: 10. CDR3 length: 16 amino acids. The germline V gene has CDR1 SNHLY and CDR2 FYNNEI. CDR3: CASSENSGTSPNEQFF. The CDR3 nucleotides are TGTGCCAGCAGTGAAAATTCTGGGACTAGTCCAAATGAGCAGTTCTTC.

The gene calls are TRBV12-3 or TRBV12-4 and TRBJ1-1; TRBD1 agrees at 10 bases. Unmatched junction bases numbered 8, after V lost 6 bases and J lost 7 bases. The CDR3 consists of 14 residues. CDR3 region: CASRQTGGEYEAFF. CDR3 sequence (DNA): TGTGCCAGCAGACAGACAGGGGGCGAATATGAAGCTTTCTTT.

V gene TRBV20-1 combines with J gene TRBJ2-1; the D call may be TRBD1 or TRBD2 (6 bases each). The CDR3 is made up of 13 amino acids. Trimming stripped 6 bases from V and 5 bases from J, with 14 bases between. The germline gives CDR1 DFQATT, CDR2 SNEGSKA (reference sequence). CDR3 DNA: TGCAGTGCGCCCCGGGGGCTCAACAATGAGCAGTTCTTC. It translates to CSAPRGLNNEQFF.

The gene calls are TRBV13 and TRBJ1-4, with D possibly TRBD1 on 5 matching bases. CDR1 is PRHDT and CDR2 is FYEKMQ in the germline V gene (reference sequence). CDR3 size: 15 residues. With 0 bases removed from V and 5 bases from J, the gap between germline ends came to 10 bases. CDR3 protein: CASSLGAGINEKLFF. Here the CDR3 DNA reads TGTGCCAGCAGCTTAGGCGCAGGGATAAATGAAAAACTGTTTTTT.

The CDR3 nucleotides are TGCAGTGCCAATACCTGGGAGGGGCTCAGACAAGAGACCCAGTACTTC. Amino acids: CSANTWEGLRQETQYF. The chain carries TRBV20-1 and TRBJ2-5, with TRBD2 matching over 7 bases. CDR1 DFQATT and CDR2 SNEGSKA come from the germline V gene (reference sequence). CDR3 length: 16 residues. Trimming took 6 bases from V and 2 from J; bases not matched to a gene: 15.

The J gene is TRBJ1-1, the V gene TRBV19, with D perhaps TRBD1 (5 bases). The germline gives CDR1 LNHDA, CDR2 SQIVND (reference sequence). CDR3 size: 14 residues. Trimming cost V 6 bases and J 5 bases, with 16 bases left between them. The chain's CDR3 is CASRFGTAITEAFF. In DNA, the CDR3 is TGTGCCAGTAGGTTCGGGACGGCGATAACTGAAGCTTTCTTT.

V is TRBV9 and J is TRBJ2-4; perhaps TRBD2 as D (6 bases). CDR3 size: 15 residues. CDR1 is SGDLS and CDR2 is YYNGEE in the germline V gene. With 4 bases removed from V and 6 bases from J, the gap between germline ends came to 17 bases. CDR3 sequence (DNA): TGTGCCAGCAGCCCCGGACCCTACGGGGGAAACATTCAGTACTTC. Amino acids: CASSPGPYGGNIQYF.

The chain has TRBV12-3 or TRBV12-4 and TRBJ2-2; TRBD2 is a possible D gene (6 bases). Trimming pared 3 bases from V and 2 bases from J, leaving 13 bases between. This CDR3 region has 16 residues. The CDR3 protein is CASSFWASENTGELFF. The CDR3 DNA follows: TGTGCCAGCAGTTTTTGGGCTAGCGAAAACACCGGGGAGCTGTTTTTT.

The V and J genes are TRBV19 and TRBJ2-2; D possibly corresponds to TRBD2 (5 bases). This CDR3 is built from 13 residues. Trimming left V 6 bases short and J 2 bases short, with 7 bases between. From germline, CDR1 is LNHDA and CDR2 SQIVND (reference sequence). The CDR3 spells CASSGVNTGELFF. As DNA, the CDR3 is TGTGCCAGTAGCGGGGTAAACACCGGGGAGCTGTTTTTT.

The V call is TRBV4-3, the J call TRBJ1-1; D not certain. The CDR3 loop spans 14 amino acids. From germline, CDR1 is LGHNA and CDR2 YSLEER. Trimming took 0 bases from V and 3 from J, leaving 8 bases between them. The CDR3 bases are TGCGCCAGCAGCCAAGAGGCCGAGTACACTGAAGCTTTCTTT. Protein product: CASSQEAEYTEAFF.

The V call is TRBV19, the J call TRBJ1-4; D not resolved. Deletions cut 8 bases from V and 8 bases from J, with 18 bases between. Per germline, CDR1 LNHDA and CDR2 SQIVND (reference sequence). The CDR3 is 14 residues long. This CDR3 is CASAQTGLPEKLFF. The CDR3 nucleotides read TGTGCCAGTGCACAGACCGGCCTGCCCGAAAAACTGTTTTTT.

The J gene is TRBJ1-1, the V gene TRBV2; D is unclear. From germline, CDR1 is SNHLY and CDR2 FYNNEI. The CDR3 totals 11 residues. V lost 1 base and J 7 bases, leaving 4 bases between the germline ends. The CDR3, as DNA: TGTGCCAGCAGTGAAGTCGGTGAAGCTTTCTTT. Encoded protein: CASSEVGEAFF. The variable domain in full, with the rest retrieved from reference TRBV2 and TRBJ1-1, is EPEVTQTPSHQVTQMGQEVILRCVPISNHLYFYWYRQILGQKVEFLVSFYNNEISEKSEIFDDQFSVERPDGSNFTLKIRSTKLEDSAMYFCASSEVGEAFFGQGTRLTVV.

This clonotype was seen only once. This sequence joins TRBV7-8 and TRBJ2-1, with D perhaps assigned TRBD1 or TRBD2 (5 bases each). The length of the CDR3 is 16 residues. Trimming left V 5 bases short and J 0 bases short, with 14 bases between. Germline assignment: CDR1 SGHVS and CDR2 FQNEAQ. The CDR3 DNA sequence: TGTGCCAGCAGCACTAGGGCAGGGTACTCCTACAATGAGCAGTTCTTC. It codes for CASSTRAGYSYNEQFF.

The chain carries TRBV13 and TRBJ2-1, with D tentatively TRBD2 (5 bases). The ends were cut back, 3 bases at V and 0 bases at J, with 12 bases in the middle. Germline values: CDR1 PRHDT, CDR2 FYEKMQ (reference sequence). The CDR3 has 16 residues. CDR3 nucleotides: TGTGCCAGCAGCTTTCGTGGGGAGAGCTCCTACAATGAGCAGTTCTTC. It encodes CASSFRGESSYNEQFF.

The rearrangement joins TRBV4-3 to TRBJ2-1; the D is unclear. V shed 5 bases and J shed 3 bases, with 8 bases lying between them. Germline V CDR1 and CDR2: LGHNA, YSLEER. This CDR3 is built from 13 residues. CDR3 bases: TGCGCCAGCAGCACCTACTACTACAATGAGCAGTTCTTC. This sequence encodes CASSTYYYNEQFF.

A few counts support this clonotype. This chain's CDR3 is CASSLVGTASEQYF. The CDR3 nucleotides read TGTGCCAGCAGCTTGGTCGGGACCGCTAGCGAGCAGTACTTC. This chain joins TRBV7-9 and TRBJ2-7; D may correspond to TRBD1 or TRBD2 (5 bases each). Per the germline V gene, CDR1 is SEHNR and CDR2 is FQNEAQ (reference sequence). The CDR3 covers 14 residues. Trimming pared 3 bases from V and 6 bases from J, leaving 15 bases between. The whole variable domain, filled in from reference TRBV7-9 and TRBJ2-7, reads DTGVSQNPRHKITKRGQNVTFRCDPISEHNRLYWYRQTLGQGPEFLTYFQNEAQLEKSRLLSDRFSAERPKGSFSTLEIQRTEQGDSAMYLCASSLVGTASEQYFGPGTRLTVT.

The chain recombines TRBV5-1 with TRBJ2-1; 11 positions agree with TRBD2. J gave up 3 bases and V 3 bases, and 5 bases lay outside the gene matches. This CDR3 region has 16 residues. Germline V gene sequence: CDR1 SGHRS, CDR2 YFSETQ. As DNA, the CDR3 is TGCGCCAGCAGCTCCCATAGCGGGGGGGGCTACAATGAGCAGTTCTTC. Amino acid sequence: CASSSHSGGGYNEQFF.

The chain joins TRBV27 to TRBJ2-7; 12 nucleotides agree with TRBD2. The CDR3 spans 15 residues. The germline gives CDR1 MNHEY, CDR2 SMNVEV (reference sequence). J was trimmed by 6 bases and V by 3 bases; bases with no gene match: 6. CDR3 DNA: TGTGCCAGCAGTTTTAGACTAGCGGGAGTAAGCGAGCAGTACTTC. Its protein is CASSFRLAGVSEQYF.

The rearrangement uses TRBV11-2 and TRBJ2-1; 9 nucleotides agree with TRBD2. The germline gives CDR1 SGHAT, CDR2 FQNNGV. J lost 9 bases, V lost 5 bases, and 14 bases had no gene match. CDR3 length: 16 amino acids. The CDR3 DNA is TGTGCCAGCAGCAAAACAGCGGGAGGAGTAATGGGTGAGCAGTTCTTC. Translating gives CASSKTAGGVMGEQFF.

The chain couples TRBV20-1 to TRBJ1-2; 9 bases line up with TRBD1. CDR1 is DFQATT, CDR2 SNEGSKA, per germline (reference sequence). With V trimmed by 6 bases and J by 12 bases, 8 bases remained unmatched. CDR3 size: 11 residues. The DNA of the CDR3 is TGCAGTGCGGACGGGACAGGGTCCCACACCTTC. It yields the protein CSADGTGSHTF.

This clonotype has a single count. J is TRBJ2-7 and V is TRBV2; 11 nucleotides match TRBD1. The CDR3 has 14 amino acids. V gave up 8 bases and J gave up 6 bases; unmatched junction bases: 9. Germline V gene sequence: CDR1 SNHLY, CDR2 FYNNEI. Here the CDR3 DNA reads TGTGCCAGCGAGTCCGGGACAGGGGGTCGCGAGCAGTACTTC. It is translated as CASESGTGGREQYF.

V and J are TRBV3-1 and TRBJ1-1, with 8 bases aligning to TRBD1. The V and J ends lost 6 bases and 6 bases, in that order; junction bases with no gene match: 9. Germline V gene sequence: CDR1 LGHDT, CDR2 YNNKEL (reference sequence). The CDR3 runs 14 residues. CDR3 nucleotide sequence: TGTGCCAGCAGTCCGTGGACAGGGAGGGCTGAAGCTTTCTTT. This gives the protein CASSPWTGRAEAFF.